A single sample is the source of the 31 T cell receptor beta chains below, sequenced in a study of cytomegalovirus exposure and HLA in healthy donors. The PCR ran on 60 Vbeta and 13 Jbeta primers. The repertoire was sequenced with immunoSEQ multiplex PCR; TCRdb's copy has only in-frame clones and lacks some. This sample has 95,000 to 150,000 clones, with around 79% found just once. What was sequenced was PBMCs. The receptor source for this set is a woman aged 40 to 50 in good health and CMV-seronegative.

This clone was counted between two and nine times. The rearrangement joins TRBV2 to TRBJ2-3; D is possibly TRBD1 (6 bases). Germline CDR1 is SNHLY and CDR2 is FYNNEI. V was cut by 0 bases and J by 4 bases, with 8 bases left in between. There are 14 residues in the CDR3. CDR3 amino acids: CASSEAAGADTQYF. In DNA form, the CDR3 reads TGTGCCAGCAGTGAAGCGGCAGGGGCAGATACGCAGTATTTT.

This clone was counted only a few times. This CDR3 is CASSQNFRDTYEKLFF. The CDR3, as DNA: TGCGCCAGCAGCCAAAATTTCCGGGACACATATGAAAAACTGTTTTTT. The rearrangement links TRBV4-3 to TRBJ1-4, with a weak D call TRBD1 (6 bases). V shed 2 bases and J shed 6 bases, with 16 bases lying between them. The CDR3 length is 16 residues. The germline V gene encodes CDR1 LGHNA and CDR2 YSLEER.

The sample holds one count of this clone. V usage is TRBV27 and J usage is TRBJ2-1; possibly TRBD1 for D (5 bases). The CDR3 covers 13 residues. Looked up from germline, CDR1 is MNHEY and CDR2 is SMNVEV (reference sequence). V was pared by 8 bases and J by 7 bases, with 15 bases between. The CDR3 spells CASRSQTGNEQFF. The DNA of the CDR3 is TGTGCCAGCCGCTCACAAACAGGAAATGAGCAGTTCTTC.

In this sample, this clone turned up a few times. The chain is built from TRBV7-3 and TRBJ2-1; D may be TRBD1 (6 bases). Trimming cost V 4 bases and J 10 bases, with 11 bases left between them. Germline CDR1 and CDR2: SGHTA and FQGTGA. The CDR3 length is 12 residues. CDR3 amino acids: CASSSQGTEQFF. The CDR3 region has the DNA TGTGCCAGCAGCTCGCAGGGGACCGAGCAGTTCTTC.

This chain links TRBV7-2 with TRBJ2-2; D perhaps matches TRBD2 (5 bases). Germline CDR1 is SGHTA and CDR2 is FQGNSA. V shed 5 bases and J shed 3 bases, with 13 bases lying between them. This CDR3 region has 15 residues. CDR3: CASSVGNIDTGELFF. The CDR3 coding sequence is TGTGCCAGCAGCGTCGGGAATATCGACACCGGGGAGCTGTTTTTT. Together with reference TRBV7-2 and TRBJ2-2, the CDR3 gives the full variable domain: GAGVSQSPSNKVTEKGKDVELRCDPISGHTALYWYRQSLGQGLEFLIYFQGNSAPDKSGLPSDRFSAERTGGSVSTLTIQRTQQEDSAVYLCASSVGNIDTGELFFGEGSRLTVL.

The V call is TRBV7-8, the J call TRBJ1-6; 7 bases fit TRBD1. The CDR3 is 15 amino acids. The trim removed 5 bases at V and 6 bases at J, leaving 7 bases unmatched. Germline V gives CDR1 SGHVS, CDR2 FQNEAQ. The CDR3 reads CASSPRGQLNSPLHF. The CDR3, as DNA: TGTGCCAGCAGCCCGAGGGGGCAGCTTAATTCACCCCTCCACTTT.

The chain employs TRBV4-3 and TRBJ2-3; D is unresolved. Germline values: CDR1 LGHNA, CDR2 YSLEER. The CDR3 is 14 amino acids. With 3 bases removed from V and 0 bases from J, the gap between germline ends came to 7 bases. The CDR3 loop reads CASSQQTSTDTQYF. Written as DNA, the CDR3 is TGCGCCAGCAGCCAGCAGACTAGCACAGATACGCAGTATTTT.

This clone was detected a few times. The chain employs TRBV6-1 and TRBJ1-4; tentatively, D is TRBD1 (6 bases). Trimming pared 8 bases from V and 5 bases from J, leaving 18 bases between. This CDR3 contains 15 residues. Germline V gene sequence: CDR1 MNHNS, CDR2 SASEGT. CDR3 loop: CASQRWGGGNEKLFF. The CDR3 DNA follows: TGTGCCAGCCAGAGGTGGGGGGGCGGAAATGAAAAACTGTTTTTT.

The chain employs TRBV5-1 and TRBJ2-3; 9 bases map to TRBD1. With V trimmed by 7 bases and J by 2 bases, 11 bases remained unmatched. Germline V CDR1 and CDR2: SGHRS, YFSETQ. The CDR3 spans 16 residues. CDR3 in amino acids: CASSSGTGWDTDTQYF. The CDR3 DNA reads as TGCGCCAGCTCCTCCGGGACAGGGTGGGACACAGATACGCAGTATTTT.

The chain links TRBV12-5 to TRBJ1-4, with 7 positions matching TRBD1. CDR3 length equals 14 residues. V lost 3 bases, J lost 5 bases, and 3 bases stayed unmatched. The germline V gene encodes CDR1 LGHNT and CDR2 FRNRAP. CDR3: CASGLDRVNEKLFF. CDR3 DNA: TGTGCTAGTGGTTTAGACAGGGTAAATGAAAAACTGTTTTTT.

This clone occurred once. The chain links TRBV11-2 to TRBJ2-3, with 7 bases identical to TRBD2. Germline V CDR1 and CDR2: SGHAT, FQNNGV. The CDR3 sequence is 17 residues long. V shed 1 base, J shed 2 bases, and the junction held 9 bases outside the gene matches. CDR3 in DNA: TGTGCCAGCAGCTTAGCTACAATCGGGACTATCACAGATACGCAGTATTTT. This codes for CASSLATIGTITDTQYF.

The J gene is TRBJ1-3, the V gene TRBV28, with no clear D. The CDR3 has 15 amino acids. Germline CDR1 is MDHEN and CDR2 is SYDVKM. With 1 base removed from V and 4 bases from J, the gap between germline ends came to 11 bases. The CDR3 DNA is TGTGCCAGCAGTTTATATTGGGAGGTGGGAAACACCATATATTTT. This encodes CASSLYWEVGNTIYF.

DNA of the CDR3: TGTGCCATTACCCTGGAGGCCGGGCTAATGGGCGAGCAGTACTTC. It yields the protein CAITLEAGLMGEQYF. This chain joins TRBV10-3 and TRBJ2-5; D may be TRBD2 (5 bases). The J call may be wrong; the DNA end is better matched by TRBJ2-7. The germline gives CDR1 ENHRY, CDR2 SYGVKD. The CDR3 extends over 15 amino acids.

The J gene is TRBJ2-7, the V gene TRBV4-2, with 7 bases matching TRBD1. Looked up from germline, CDR1 is LGHNA and CDR2 is YNFKEQ. The junction had 5 bases not matched to a gene; V was cut back by 0 bases and J by 0 bases. The CDR3 totals 16 residues. The CDR3 sequence: CASSQEFPGGSYEQYF. CDR3 coding DNA: TGTGCCAGCAGCCAAGAGTTTCCAGGGGGCTCCTACGAGCAGTACTTC.

The V gene is TRBV5-1, the J gene TRBJ2-5; 7 nucleotides line up with TRBD2. Germline CDR1 reads SGHRS; CDR2 reads YFSETQ. The J segment lost 11 bases and the V segment lost 0 bases, leaving 13 bases of the junction unmatched. This CDR3 contains 15 residues. The DNA of the CDR3 is TGCGCCAGCAGCTTGGCCCAGCGGGGACCGGGGGAGCAGTACTTC. Protein: CASSLAQRGPGEQYF.

J is TRBJ1-4 and V is TRBV4-2, with D possibly matching TRBD1 (5 bases). Germline loops: CDR1 LGHNA, CDR2 YNFKEQ. This CDR3 has 17 residues. V lost 4 bases and J lost 0, with 15 bases in between. The CDR3 region has the DNA TGTGCCAGCAGCCCTGACGCAGGGCGTGCAACTAATGAAAAACTGTTTTTT. Translating it yields CASSPDAGRATNEKLFF.

This rearrangement joins TRBV7-3 to TRBJ2-3; TRBD2 agrees at 15 bases. The J segment lost 9 bases and the V segment lost 4 bases, leaving 11 bases of the junction unmatched. Germline assignment: CDR1 SGHTA and CDR2 FQGTGA. The CDR3 runs to 17 residues. CDR3 DNA sequence: TGTGCCAGCAGCTCCTACTCGGGACTAGCGGGAGGAGGCACGCAGTATTTT. As protein: CASSSYSGLAGGGTQYF.

This clone was counted only a few times. V gene TRBV25-1 combines with J gene TRBJ1-1, with D maybe TRBD1 (6 bases). The CDR3 extends over 13 amino acids. Germline lookup yields CDR1 MGHDK and CDR2 SYGVNS. V was pared by 4 bases and J by 3 bases, with 9 bases between. DNA of the CDR3: TGTGCCAGCAGTGCAGGGGTCGACACTGAAGCTTTCTTT. Translated: CASSAGVDTEAFF.

CDR3 residues: CASNQVRQSYEQYF. DNA of the CDR3: TGTGCCAGCAACCAGGTCAGGCAGAGCTACGAGCAGTACTTC. This chain uses TRBV28 with TRBJ2-7; no reliable D call. In germline, CDR1 is MDHEN, CDR2 SYDVKM. V dropped 7 bases and J dropped 3 bases, with 16 bases sitting between them. The CDR3 spans 14 residues.

This chain connects TRBV5-1 to TRBJ2-3, with TRBD2 as a possible D gene (7 bases). The CDR3 runs to 16 residues. Germline V gives CDR1 SGHRS, CDR2 YFSETQ. The V end was cut by 0 bases, the J end by 2 bases, with 13 bases between. CDR3: CASSLAGGRNTDTQYF. CDR3 DNA: TGCGCCAGCAGCTTGGCCGGGGGGCGGAACACAGATACGCAGTATTTT.

V and J are TRBV7-9 and TRBJ2-7; D call uncertain. The CDR3 contains 13 residues. Looked up from germline, CDR1 is SEHNR and CDR2 is FQNEAQ (reference sequence). CDR3 amino acids: CTWVLAVPYEQYF. Written as DNA, the CDR3 is TGTACCTGGGTGTTAGCAGTCCCCTACGAGCAGTACTTC.

As to this clone: The junction and the germline gene differ at one end; a read error may be behind it. The rearrangement links TRBV7-9 to TRBJ2-1; 8 nucleotides match TRBD2. The CDR3 contains 15 residues. Germline V gene data show CDR1 as SEHNR and CDR2 as FQNEAQ (reference sequence). The CDR3 loop is CSSSQSGREGREQFF. CDR3 DNA sequence: TGTTCCAGCAGCCAGAGCGGGAGAGAGGGTAGGGAGCAGTTCTTC.

This clone has just a few counts. The rearrangement links TRBV6-5 to TRBJ2-7; 7 bases agree with TRBD1. The junction had 6 bases not matched to a gene; V was cut back by 5 bases and J by 2 bases. In germline, CDR1 is MNHEY, CDR2 SVGAGI. CDR3 length: 14 amino acids. The CDR3 DNA follows: TGTGCCAGCAGTCCATCACAGGGGCCCTACGAGCAGTACTTC. Its protein is CASSPSQGPYEQYF.

The CDR3 DNA follows: TGTGCCAGCAGTTACTGGGGGGAAGGCTACACCTTC. Its translation is CASSYWGEGYTF. J is TRBJ1-2 and V is TRBV6-6; tentatively, D is TRBD1 (5 bases). The V gene's germline CDR1 is MNHNY and CDR2 SVGAGI (reference sequence). V was cut by 1 base and J by 8 bases, with 8 bases left in between. The length of the CDR3 is 12 residues.

This clone occurred a few times. V gene TRBV4-3 combines with J gene TRBJ2-7, with 12 bases fitting TRBD2. Germline V gene lookup returns CDR1 LGHNA and CDR2 YSLEER. CDR3 length: 16 residues. Germline trimming cut 1 base from V and 4 bases from J; bases unmatched to any gene: 5. CDR3 nucleotides: TGCGCCAGCAGCCAAGCCCTGGGACTAGCGGGTTACGAGCAGTACTTC. This encodes CASSQALGLAGYEQYF.

A word on this clone: Mismatch with germline at one junction end may stem from a read error. This sequence joins TRBV7-9 and TRBJ2-2; no reliable D call. The germline gives CDR1 SEHNR, CDR2 FQNEAQ (reference sequence). The CDR3 contains 14 residues. The CDR3 region is CSSSFRRNTGELFF. The CDR3, as DNA: TGTTCCAGCAGCTTCCGTCGGAACACCGGGGAGCTGTTTTTT.

This chain links TRBV5-1 with TRBJ2-2; perhaps TRBD2 as D (5 bases). The V end lost 5 bases, the J end lost 1 base, and 12 bases lay between the germline ends. The CDR3 totals 15 residues. Germline V gives CDR1 SGHRS, CDR2 YFSETQ. The CDR3: CASSPGLLNTGELFF. The CDR3, as DNA: TGCGCCAGCAGTCCCGGACTTCTGAACACCGGGGAGCTGTTTTTT.

This chain uses TRBV7-3 with TRBJ1-2; 9 positions agree with TRBD1. CDR3 length equals 15 residues. Per germline, CDR1 SGHTA and CDR2 FQGTGA. The junction had 8 bases not matched to a gene; V was cut back by 6 bases and J by 3 bases. DNA for the CDR3: TGTGCCAGCAGAGGTCACAGGGGGCTTTACTATGGCTACACCTTC. Translation gives CASRGHRGLYYGYTF.

The chain couples TRBV27 to TRBJ1-5, with no clear D. Trimming left V 8 bases short and J 5 bases short, with 16 bases between. This CDR3 has 14 amino acids. Germline-derived CDR1 and CDR2 are MNHEY and SMNVEV (reference sequence). The DNA of the CDR3 is TGTGCCAGCGGGAGCCTCGGTGCGGATCAGCCCCAGCATTTT. Amino acids: CASGSLGADQPQHF.

This chain links TRBV11-2 with TRBJ2-1; D might be TRBD2 (6 bases). V dropped 0 bases and J dropped 2 bases, with 8 bases sitting between them. Germline assignment: CDR1 SGHAT and CDR2 FQNNGV. The CDR3 extends over 15 amino acids. CDR3: CASSLERGAYNEQFF. The CDR3 DNA is TGTGCCAGCAGCTTAGAGCGGGGAGCCTACAATGAGCAGTTCTTC.

This clone was observed a few times. The chain has TRBV10-3 and TRBJ2-3, with D tentatively TRBD2 (5 bases). The CDR3 extends over 14 amino acids. Trimming cost V 6 bases and J 6 bases, with 16 bases left between them. Germline CDR1 is ENHRY and CDR2 is SYGVKD. CDR3 DNA sequence: TGTGCCATCAGGGGAGAGCTGGGTCTCGATACGCAGTATTTT. Translation: CAIRGELGLDTQYF.